Listed below are T cell receptor beta chains from one sample, sequenced in a study of shared clonotypes between healthy human individuals. Clones were read by immunoSEQ multiplex PCR, and TCRdb kept only the in-frame ones, dropping some. This sample yields about 2.4 million clones, of which 90% to 95% are seen a single time; over 0.12% belongs to the top ten. The sample taken for sequencing was naive CD4+ T cells sorted from blood. These receptors were obtained from a man aged 18-30 years in good health. The CDR3 runs from the conserved cysteine through the conserved F or W. D genes are given only for firm matches. Clone size is shown for a subset of rows, as once, few, many or a class of expanded clone.

D,size,V,length,J,CDR3,DNA
.,.,TRBV2,12,TRBJ2-3,CASSESDDTQYF,TGTGCCAGCAGTGAAAGTGATGATACGCAGTATTTT
.,.,TRBV2,14,TRBJ1-5,CASSSDSSNQPQHF,TGTGCCAGCAGTTCGGACAGTAGCAATCAGCCCCAGCATTTT
.,.,TRBV7-2,14,TRBJ1-1,CASSPALMNTEAFF,TGTGCCAGCAGCCCCGCCCTAATGAACACTGAAGCTTTCTTT
.,.,TRBV14,14,TRBJ2-4,CASSQGLVRNIQYF,TGTGCCAGCAGCCAAGGATTGGTACGGAACATTCAGTACTTC
.,.,TRBV6-1,15,TRBJ1-1,CASSEGWGVGTEAFF,TGTGCCAGCAGTGAAGGGTGGGGCGTTGGCACTGAAGCTTTCTTT
.,.,TRBV6-1,14,TRBJ2-7,CASSEWGISYEQYF,TGTGCCAGCAGTGAGTGGGGGATTAGCTACGAGCAGTACTTC
TRBD2,.,TRBV6-1,14,TRBJ2-1,CASRGGGSYNEQFF,TGTGCCAGCAGGGGCGGGGGTTCCTACAATGAGCAGTTCTTC
.,many,TRBV18,14,TRBJ2-5,CASSPTNGGETQYF,TGTGCCAGCTCACCGACAAATGGGGGGGAGACCCAGTACTTC
TRBD2,.,TRBV5-4,16,TRBJ2-1,CASSLPGKAGHNEQFF,TGTGCCAGCAGCTTGCCAGGTAAAGCGGGACACAATGAGCAGTTCTTC
.,.,TRBV13,15,TRBJ2-7,CASSLEARTTYEQYF,TGTGCCAGCAGCTTAGAGGCCAGAACCACCTACGAGCAGTACTTC
.,.,TRBV11-2,15,TRBJ1-4,CASSLDGQPLEKLFF,TGTGCCAGCAGCTTAGACGGACAGCCGCTTGAAAAACTGTTTTTT
TRBD1,.,TRBV30,17,TRBJ1-1,CAWSGLPSGTGNTEAFF,TGTGCCTGGAGTGGACTTCCTTCTGGGACAGGGAACACTGAAGCTTTCTTT
TRBD1,.,TRBV12-5,14,TRBJ2-1,CASGLLRTGNEQFF,TGTGCTAGTGGTTTGTTGCGGACAGGCAATGAGCAGTTCTTC
.,.,TRBV4-3,14,TRBJ1-1,CASSQWVHLTEAFF,TGCGCCAGCAGCCAGTGGGTCCACCTCACTGAAGCTTTCTTT
TRBD2,.,TRBV5-4,16,TRBJ2-1,CASSPRTSGTYNEQFF,TGTGCCAGCAGCCCCAGGACTAGCGGGACCTACAATGAGCAGTTCTTC
.,.,TRBV5-4,13,TRBJ2-1,CASSSTWDNEQFF,TGTGCCAGCAGTTCGACGTGGGACAATGAGCAGTTCTTC
.,.,TRBV19,15,TRBJ1-2,CASSTPGGAHYGYTF,TGTGCCAGTTCCACCCCGGGAGGGGCGCACTATGGCTACACCTTC
.,.,TRBV5-1,14,TRBJ2-5,CASSLDGTLGEQYF,TGCGCCAGCAGCTTGGATGGGACCCTAGGGGAGCAGTACTTC
.,.,TRBV27,14,TRBJ2-1,CASSLQGTYNEQFF,TGTGCCAGCAGTTTACAGGGCACCTACAATGAGCAGTTCTTC
.,.,TRBV7-9,15,TRBJ2-7,CASSPTGVLTYEQYF,TGTGCCAGCAGCCCGACGGGGGTATTGACCTACGAGCAGTACTTC
.,.,TRBV5-1,15,TRBJ2-5,CASSLVGQGGETQYF,TGCGCCAGCAGCTTGGTCGGGCAGGGCGGTGAGACCCAGTACTTC
TRBD1,.,TRBV4-1,15,TRBJ2-2,CASSQAGGRTGELFF,TGCGCCAGCAGCCAAGCAGGGGGTCGTACCGGGGAGCTGTTTTTT
.,.,TRBV7-7,15,TRBJ2-5,CASSPNRRTRETQYF,TGTGCTAGCAGCCCAAACAGACGAACGCGAGAGACCCAGTACTTC
.,.,TRBV28,14,TRBJ2-7,CASSPPGTIYEQYF,TGTGCCAGCAGTCCCCCCGGGACAATCTACGAGCAGTACTTC
TRBD2,.,TRBV5-4,15,TRBJ2-2,CASSLVSGGTGELFF,TGTGCCAGCAGCTTGGTTAGCGGGGGAACCGGGGAGCTGTTTTTT
.,.,TRBV7-2,15,TRBJ1-2,CASSLEFGFNYGYTF,TGTGCCAGCAGCTTAGAGTTCGGATTTAACTATGGCTACACCTTC
TRBD2,.,TRBV23-1,17,TRBJ2-1,CASSQSRRGGTYNEQFF,TGCGCCAGCAGTCAATCGCGGCGGGGGGGGACCTACAATGAGCAGTTCTTC
TRBD2,once,TRBV15,16,TRBJ2-1,CATSRKTSGGINEQFF,TGTGCCACCAGCAGAAAGACTAGCGGGGGGATCAATGAGCAGTTCTTC
.,.,TRBV5-6,12,TRBJ2-5,CASSFPQETQYF,TGTGCCAGCAGCTTTCCCCAGGAGACCCAGTACTTC
.,.,TRBV11-2,15,TRBJ2-5,CASSLSGGPQETQYF,TGTGCCAGCAGCTTATCAGGCGGGCCTCAAGAGACCCAGTACTTC
.,.,TRBV19,16,TRBJ2-3,CASSIAVSFGADTQYF,TGTGCCAGTAGTATAGCGGTGTCCTTTGGGGCGGATACGCAGTATTTT
TRBD2,.,TRBV6-4,14,TRBJ2-2,CASSEAGTSGELFF,TGTGCCAGCAGTGAAGCCGGGACTAGCGGGGAGCTGTTTTTT
.,.,TRBV27,12,TRBJ2-1,CASSLRGNEQFF,TGTGCCAGCAGTCTTAGGGGCAATGAGCAGTTCTTC
.,.,TRBV10-3,15,TRBJ2-5,CAISPRTTGQETQYF,TGTGCCATCAGCCCTAGGACTACGGGGCAAGAGACCCAGTACTTC
.,.,TRBV7-9,12,TRBJ1-6,CASSLTGSPLHF,TGTGCCAGCAGCCTAACAGGGTCGCCCCTCCACTTT
.,.,TRBV5-4,14,TRBJ2-5,CASSRDLFQETQYF,TGTGCCAGCAGCCGGGACCTATTTCAAGAGACCCAGTACTTC
TRBD1,.,TRBV5-8,20,TRBJ2-6,CASSLRWGTGGLTGANVLTF,TGTGCCAGCAGCTTGCGTTGGGGGACAGGGGGCCTGACTGGGGCCAACGTCCTGACTTTC
TRBD1,.,TRBV10-1,16,TRBJ2-2,CASSEQTGGPTGELFF,TGCGCCAGCAGTGAGCAGACAGGGGGGCCCACCGGGGAGCTGTTTTTT
.,.,TRBV6-1,14,TRBJ2-7,CASMPGGGAYEQYF,TGTGCCAGCATGCCTGGCGGAGGGGCCTACGAGCAGTACTTC
.,once,TRBV11-2,14,TRBJ2-7,CASSRRTYNYEQYF,TGTGCCAGCAGCCGAAGGACTTACAACTACGAGCAGTACTTC
.,.,TRBV7-7,14,TRBJ2-3,CASSLRGSPDTQYF,TGTGCTAGCAGCTTAAGAGGGAGCCCGGATACGCAGTATTTT
TRBD1,.,TRBV5-1,17,TRBJ2-2,CASSLVRTGTNTGELFF,TGCGCCAGCAGCTTGGTGCGGACAGGGACCAACACCGGGGAGCTGTTTTTT
TRBD1,.,TRBV5-1,14,TRBJ1-1,CASSKTGVGTEAFF,TGCGCCAGCAGCAAGACAGGGGTGGGGACTGAAGCTTTCTTT
.,.,TRBV5-1,14,TRBJ1-2,CASSLVTGQGGYTF,TGCGCCAGCAGCTTGGTTACAGGACAAGGTGGCTACACCTTC
.,.,TRBV12-5,13,TRBJ1-3,CASGLIKGNTIYF,TGTGCTAGTGGTTTGATTAAGGGAAACACCATATATTTT
TRBD1,.,TRBV5-1,14,TRBJ2-7,CASSPDRGLYEQYF,TGCGCCAGCAGCCCAGACAGGGGGCTTTACGAGCAGTACTTC
.,.,TRBV19,13,TRBJ2-7,CASSMERSYEQYF,TGTGCCAGTAGTATGGAGCGTTCCTACGAGCAGTACTTC
.,once,TRBV27,14,TRBJ1-2,CASSLQGLGGGYTF,TGTGCCAGCAGTCTACAGGGATTGGGAGGAGGCTACACCTTC
TRBD1,.,TRBV19,17,TRBJ1-5,CASSTLGTASSNQPQHF,TGTGCCAGTAGTACCCTCGGGACAGCCAGTAGCAATCAGCCCCAGCATTTT
.,.,TRBV19,14,TRBJ1-6,CASSRDTQWSPLHF,TGTGCCAGTAGTCGGGACACCCAGTGGTCACCCCTCCACTTT
.,once,TRBV28,15,TRBJ1-2,CASSLSGTIPNGYTF,TGTGCCAGCAGTCTTAGTGGGACGATTCCTAATGGCTACACCTTC
.,.,TRBV2,13,TRBJ2-5,CASVGGSGETQYF,TGTGCCAGCGTTGGGGGGAGTGGGGAGACCCAGTACTTC
.,.,TRBV6-6,14,TRBJ2-7,CASSSGNFRDEQYF,TGTGCCAGCAGCTCGGGAAATTTCCGTGACGAGCAGTACTTC
.,.,TRBV7-9,14,TRBJ1-6,CASSRQGGNSPLHF,TGTGCCAGCAGCCGCCAAGGGGGGAATTCACCCCTCCACTTT
.,.,TRBV11-2,14,TRBJ2-7,CASSLEGGISEQYF,TGTGCCAGCAGCTTAGAGGGGGGCATAAGCGAGCAGTACTTC